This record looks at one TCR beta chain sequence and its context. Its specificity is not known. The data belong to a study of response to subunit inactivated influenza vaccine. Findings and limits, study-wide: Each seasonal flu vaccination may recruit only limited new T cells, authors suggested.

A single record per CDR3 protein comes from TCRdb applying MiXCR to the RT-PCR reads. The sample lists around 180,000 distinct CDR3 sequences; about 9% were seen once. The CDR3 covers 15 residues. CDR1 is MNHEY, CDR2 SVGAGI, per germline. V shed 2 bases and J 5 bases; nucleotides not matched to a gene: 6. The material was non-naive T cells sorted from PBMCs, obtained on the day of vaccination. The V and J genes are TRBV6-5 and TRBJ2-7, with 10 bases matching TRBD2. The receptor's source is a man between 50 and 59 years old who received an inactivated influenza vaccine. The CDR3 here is CASSYLAGDLHEQYF. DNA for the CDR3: TGTGCCAGCAGTTACCTAGCGGGAGATCTCCACGAGCAGTACTTC.